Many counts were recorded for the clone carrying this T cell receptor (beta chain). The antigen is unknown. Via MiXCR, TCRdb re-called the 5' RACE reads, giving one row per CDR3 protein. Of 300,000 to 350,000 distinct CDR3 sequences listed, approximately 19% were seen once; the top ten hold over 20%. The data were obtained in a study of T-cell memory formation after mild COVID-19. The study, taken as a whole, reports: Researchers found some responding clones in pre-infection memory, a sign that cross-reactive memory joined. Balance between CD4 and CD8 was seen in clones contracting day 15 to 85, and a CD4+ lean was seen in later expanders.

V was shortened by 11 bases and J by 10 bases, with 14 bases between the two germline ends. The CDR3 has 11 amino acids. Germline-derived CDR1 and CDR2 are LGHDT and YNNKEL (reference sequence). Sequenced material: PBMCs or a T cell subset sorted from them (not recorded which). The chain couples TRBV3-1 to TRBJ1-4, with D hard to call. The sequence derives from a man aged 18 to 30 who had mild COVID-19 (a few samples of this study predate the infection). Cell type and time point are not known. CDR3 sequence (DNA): TGTGCCCCCCGCCTGCCCGGAAAACTGTTTTTT. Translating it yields CAPRLPGKLFF.